The rows below give T cell receptor beta chains drawn from one sample of a study of T cell responses to AZD1222 COVID-19 vaccine. Repertoires were generated with immunoSEQ multiplex PCR, while TCRdb's copy carries only in-frame clones and drops some. This table has more than 70,000 clones, about 90% appearing once. The sample was peripheral blood, taken on day 0 of AZD1222 vaccination. These receptors were taken from an adult in good health. Each CDR3 is given with its conserved first and last residue. The order of the fields is J gene, clone size, V gene, D gene, CDR3 protein, CDR3 DNA. A D gene is named only where the DNA matches it firmly. Size is omitted from some rows. Given values are once, few, many or a class for expanded clones.

j_call: TRBJ2-1; clone_size: -; v_call: TRBV6-2/TRBV6-3; d_call: TRBD2; cdr3_aa: CASSYLVGLAGKAPNEQFF; cdr3_nt: TGTGCCAGCAGTTATCTAGTGGGACTAGCGGGCAAGGCCCCCAATGAGCAGTTCTTC
j_call: TRBJ1-3; clone_size: -; v_call: TRBV15; d_call: -; cdr3_aa: CATSSPDRGLGGNTIYF; cdr3_nt: TGTGCCACCAGCAGCCCTGATCGGGGGCTTGGTGGAAACACCATATATTTT
j_call: TRBJ1-2; clone_size: -; v_call: TRBV20-1; d_call: -; cdr3_aa: CSASNLGGGYTF; cdr3_nt: TGCAGTGCTAGTAATTTGGGGGGTGGCTACACCTTC
j_call: TRBJ2-3; clone_size: -; v_call: TRBV19; d_call: -; cdr3_aa: CASSTSRLSVADTQYF; cdr3_nt: TGTGCCAGTAGTACCTCCCGACTCAGTGTAGCAGATACGCAGTATTTT
j_call: TRBJ2-2; clone_size: once; v_call: TRBV6-5; d_call: -; cdr3_aa: CASSYGSRRTGELFF; cdr3_nt: TGTGCCAGCAGTTACGGCAGTCGGCGAACCGGGGAGCTGTTTTTT
j_call: TRBJ2-1; clone_size: few; v_call: TRBV7-9; d_call: -; cdr3_aa: CASSAPRTVNEQFF; cdr3_nt: TGTGCCAGCAGCGCCCCGCGGACAGTTAATGAGCAGTTCTTC
j_call: TRBJ2-7; clone_size: -; v_call: TRBV18; d_call: -; cdr3_aa: CASSPVLVSGEQYF; cdr3_nt: TGTGCCAGCTCACCGGTCCTAGTTTCTGGCGAGCAGTACTTC
j_call: TRBJ1-4; clone_size: -; v_call: TRBV6-5; d_call: -; cdr3_aa: CASDAGGTNEKLFF; cdr3_nt: TGTGCCAGCGATGCGGGGGGAACTAATGAAAAACTGTTTTTT
j_call: TRBJ1-1; clone_size: -; v_call: TRBV7-3; d_call: TRBD1; cdr3_aa: CASSPGTGLVTEAFF; cdr3_nt: TGTGCCAGCAGCCCAGGGACAGGGTTGGTCACTGAAGCTTTCTTT
j_call: TRBJ1-2; clone_size: -; v_call: TRBV7-9; d_call: -; cdr3_aa: CASSSVSNYGYTF; cdr3_nt: TGTGCCAGCAGCTCGGTTTCTAACTATGGCTACACCTTC
j_call: TRBJ2-1; clone_size: -; v_call: TRBV10-1; d_call: TRBD2; cdr3_aa: CASSATRTSGRNEQFF; cdr3_nt: TGCGCCAGCAGTGCGACGAGGACTAGCGGGAGGAATGAGCAGTTCTTC
j_call: TRBJ1-2; clone_size: -; v_call: TRBV11-2; d_call: -; cdr3_aa: CASSLTRKRGYTF; cdr3_nt: TGTGCCAGCAGCTTAACCCGGAAGAGAGGCTACACCTTC
j_call: TRBJ2-1; clone_size: -; v_call: TRBV12-3/TRBV12-4; d_call: -; cdr3_aa: CASSWGVGNEQFF; cdr3_nt: TGTGCCAGCAGTTGGGGGGTGGGCAATGAGCAGTTCTTC
j_call: TRBJ2-7; clone_size: -; v_call: TRBV10-3; d_call: TRBD1; cdr3_aa: CAIRGQYEQYF; cdr3_nt: TGTGCCATCAGGGGACAGTACGAGCAGTACTTC
j_call: TRBJ1-3; clone_size: -; v_call: TRBV7-9; d_call: -; cdr3_aa: CASSLAVRNTIYF; cdr3_nt: TGTGCCAGCAGCTTAGCGGTACGAAACACCATATATTTT
j_call: TRBJ2-7; clone_size: -; v_call: TRBV6-5; d_call: TRBD1; cdr3_aa: CASRAPGQGLYEQYF; cdr3_nt: TGTGCCAGCAGGGCACCGGGACAGGGCTTATACGAGCAGTACTTC
j_call: TRBJ1-3; clone_size: -; v_call: TRBV6-1; d_call: -; cdr3_aa: CASSELGDTIYF; cdr3_nt: TGTGCCAGCAGTGAACTAGGGGACACCATATATTTT
j_call: TRBJ2-1; clone_size: once; v_call: TRBV19; d_call: -; cdr3_aa: CASNTGSPYNEQFF; cdr3_nt: TGTGCCAGTAACACAGGGAGCCCATACAATGAGCAGTTCTTC
j_call: TRBJ2-3; clone_size: -; v_call: TRBV9; d_call: TRBD2; cdr3_aa: CASSEPSGRFTDTQYF; cdr3_nt: TGTGCCAGCAGCGAACCTAGCGGGAGGTTCACAGATACGCAGTATTTT
j_call: TRBJ2-1; clone_size: -; v_call: TRBV6-2/TRBV6-3; d_call: -; cdr3_aa: CASSYVDPYNEQFF; cdr3_nt: TGTGCCAGCAGTTACGTTGACCCCTACAATGAGCAGTTCTTC
j_call: TRBJ2-7; clone_size: few; v_call: TRBV7-9; d_call: -; cdr3_aa: CASSSATTYEQYF; cdr3_nt: TGTGCCAGCAGCTCCGCGACTACCTACGAGCAGTACTTC
j_call: TRBJ2-7; clone_size: few; v_call: TRBV7-9; d_call: TRBD1; cdr3_aa: CASSLSQGAGYEQYF; cdr3_nt: TGTGCCAGCAGCTTAAGCCAGGGGGCGGGTTACGAGCAGTACTTC
j_call: TRBJ1-1; clone_size: -; v_call: TRBV30; d_call: -; cdr3_aa: CAWSGQLNTEAFF; cdr3_nt: TGTGCCTGGAGTGGCCAACTTAACACTGAAGCTTTCTTT
j_call: TRBJ1-3; clone_size: -; v_call: TRBV7-2; d_call: -; cdr3_aa: CASSLEAGPDSGNTIYF; cdr3_nt: TGTGCCAGCAGCTTAGAAGCAGGCCCAGACTCTGGAAACACCATATATTTT
j_call: TRBJ2-7; clone_size: -; v_call: TRBV27; d_call: TRBD2; cdr3_aa: CASSLRLAGVWEQYF; cdr3_nt: TGTGCCAGCAGTTTACGACTAGCGGGAGTCTGGGAGCAGTACTTC
j_call: TRBJ2-1; clone_size: -; v_call: TRBV19; d_call: -; cdr3_aa: CASSPGTHDYNEQFF; cdr3_nt: TGTGCCAGTAGCCCCGGGACACATGACTACAATGAGCAGTTCTTC
j_call: TRBJ2-5; clone_size: once; v_call: TRBV7-9; d_call: -; cdr3_aa: CAASSSGGGAQGTQYF; cdr3_nt: TGTGCCGCCAGCAGCAGTGGCGGTGGGGCTCAGGGGACCCAGTACTTC
j_call: TRBJ2-1; clone_size: -; v_call: TRBV19; d_call: -; cdr3_aa: CASSMKLSNEQFF; cdr3_nt: TGTGCCAGTAGTATGAAACTGAGCAATGAGCAGTTCTTC
j_call: TRBJ2-7; clone_size: -; v_call: TRBV10-3; d_call: TRBD1; cdr3_aa: CAITRTGGDEQYF; cdr3_nt: TGTGCCATCACCAGGACAGGGGGCGACGAGCAGTACTTC